Each of the 19 T cell receptor beta chains below was sequenced from the same sample in a study of cytomegalovirus exposure and HLA in healthy donors. Researchers ran the PCR with 60 Vbeta and 13 Jbeta primers. Using immunoSEQ multiplex PCR, the repertoire was profiled, and TCRdb retains in-frame clones only, with some absent. This sample has approximately 110,000 clones; around 74% occur once, and the top ten carry around 4%. The sequencing sample was made of PBMCs. These receptor sequences come from a woman aged 45 to 65 in good health and CMV-seropositive.

The chain couples TRBV19 to TRBJ2-2; D is perhaps TRBD1 (6 bases). From germline, CDR1 is LNHDA and CDR2 SQIVND (reference sequence). Trimming removed 5 bases at V and 3 bases at J, with 7 bases between. The CDR3 is 13 amino acids. The CDR3 sequence: CASSGTYTGELFF. The CDR3 DNA reads TGTGCCAGTAGTGGGACATACACCGGGGAGCTGTTTTTT.

The V and J genes are TRBV10-1 and TRBJ1-2, with 8 bases fitting TRBD1. The CDR3 runs 12 residues. The ends lost 4 bases at V and 8 bases at J; junction bases unmatched: 3. Germline loops: CDR1 WNHNN, CDR2 SYGVQD (reference sequence). The CDR3 sequence is CASSADRVGYTF. The DNA of the CDR3 is TGCGCCAGCAGTGCGGACAGGGTCGGCTACACCTTC.

This clone was recorded only once. CDR3 DNA: TGCGCCAGCAGCTTGGAGGGGGGGGCGAGGGGATCACCCCTCCACTTT. Protein: CASSLEGGARGSPLHF. This chain uses TRBV5-1 with TRBJ1-6, with a tentative D call TRBD1 (6 bases). This CDR3 is built from 16 residues. Trimming stripped 0 bases from V and 10 bases from J, with 17 bases between. From germline, CDR1 is SGHRS and CDR2 YFSETQ.

This chain links TRBV4-2 with TRBJ2-1; 12 bases line up with TRBD2. After removal of 5 bases from V and 8 bases from J, the junction contained 10 bases not matched to a gene. Germline V gene sequence: CDR1 LGHNA, CDR2 YNFKEQ. This CDR3 contains 16 residues. This chain's CDR3 is CASSRTSGGRSYEQFF. The CDR3 DNA reads as TGTGCCAGCAGCAGAACTAGCGGGGGGAGGAGCTATGAGCAGTTCTTC.

V and J are TRBV10-3 and TRBJ2-1, with TRBD2 matching 10 bases. Germline V gives CDR1 ENHRY, CDR2 SYGVKD. V dropped 3 bases and J dropped 3; count of bases not matched to a gene: 8. The CDR3 is 17 amino acids. The CDR3 nucleotides read TGTGCCATCAGTGAACGTGGGAGCGGGGGGGGCTACAATGAGCAGTTCTTC. Translated: CAISERGSGGGYNEQFF.

This chain links TRBV30 with TRBJ1-2; TRBD1 is a possible D gene (5 bases). The CDR3 is made up of 15 amino acids. Trimming removed 0 bases from V and 8 bases from J, with 19 bases in between. The germline gives CDR1 GTSNPN, CDR2 SVGIG (reference sequence). The CDR3 loop reads CAWSVREMGGKGYTF. CDR3 bases: TGTGCCTGGAGTGTACGTGAAATGGGGGGAAAGGGCTACACCTTC. Full variable domain (remainder filled in from reference TRBV30 and TRBJ1-2): SQTIHQWPATLVQPVGSPLSLECTVEGTSNPNLYWYRQAAGRGLQLLFYSVGIGQISSEVPQNLSASRPQDRQFILSSKKLLLSDSGFYLCAWSVREMGGKGYTFGSGTRLTVV.

The V gene is TRBV15, the J gene TRBJ1-2; no firm D call. This CDR3 contains 14 residues. The V gene lost 0 bases and the J gene lost 6 bases, with 11 bases spanning the gap. Germline CDR1 and CDR2: LNHNV and YYDKDF (reference sequence). The CDR3 DNA sequence: TGTGCCACCAGCAGAGATCAGTACGGGGATGGCTACACCTTC. Translated: CATSRDQYGDGYTF.

This clone was seen more than once but under ten times. V and J are TRBV6-5 and TRBJ1-1; D is uncertain. V gave up 2 bases and J gave up 5 bases, with 6 bases separating them. The CDR3 extends over 12 amino acids. The germline V gene encodes CDR1 MNHEY and CDR2 SVGAGI. The CDR3 DNA sequence: TGTGCCAGCAGTTACCCCCCAACTGAAGCTTTCTTT. Its protein is CASSYPPTEAFF.

The V gene is TRBV7-2, the J gene TRBJ2-5; D unresolved. The CDR3 length is 11 residues. Germline V gene data show CDR1 as SGHTA and CDR2 as FQGNSA. V shed 5 bases and J shed 10 bases, with 11 bases lying between them. The CDR3 DNA reads TGTGCCAGCAGCGTCAGTGGTGGCCAGTACTTC. Its protein is CASSVSGGQYF.

Concerning this clone: Germline and junction disagree at one end, which may indicate a read error. This chain connects TRBV7-9 to TRBJ2-5; TRBD2 is a possible D gene (6 bases). The germline gives CDR1 SEHNR, CDR2 FQNEAQ (reference sequence). CDR3 length: 12 amino acids. Here the CDR3 DNA reads TGTTCCAGCAGCTTAGCGGACGGGGGCCAGTACTTC. It translates to CSSSLADGGQYF.

The gene calls are TRBV4-3 and TRBJ1-4, with 7 bases aligning to TRBD1. CDR1 and CDR2 (germline): LGHNA, YSLEER. The CDR3 length is 15 residues. V was clipped by 1 base and J by 8 bases; unmatched bases: 7. CDR3 protein: CASSQAWAGGEKLFF. Written as DNA, the CDR3 is TGCGCCAGCAGCCAAGCGTGGGCAGGGGGGGAAAAACTGTTTTTT.

V is TRBV11-3 and J is TRBJ1-1, with 8 bases lining up with TRBD1. Germline-derived CDR1 and CDR2 are SGHNT and YENEEA. J was trimmed by 4 bases and V by 5 bases; bases with no gene match: 3. This CDR3 has 13 amino acids. In DNA form, the CDR3 reads TGTGCCAGCAGCAAACAGGGGGGCACTGAAGCTTTCTTT. Amino acids: CASSKQGGTEAFF. Filled out from reference TRBV11-3 and TRBJ1-1, the complete variable domain reads EAGVVQSPRYKIIEKKQPVAFWCNPISGHNTLYWYLQNLGQGPELLIRYENEEAVDDSQLPKDRFSAERLKGVDSTLKIQPAELGDSAVYLCASSKQGGTEAFFGQGTRLTVV.

This chain connects TRBV5-1 to TRBJ2-3; TRBD1 might be the D (7 bases). The CDR3 totals 15 residues. The V gene's germline CDR1 is SGHRS and CDR2 YFSETQ. The V end was cut by 0 bases, the J end by 6 bases, with 14 bases between. The CDR3, as DNA: TGCGCCAGCAGCTTGGGACAGGGAGGTCATGATACGCAGTATTTT. It translates to CASSLGQGGHDTQYF.

The chain carries TRBV19 and TRBJ2-5, with 8 positions matching TRBD2. V shed 3 bases and J 2 bases; nucleotides not matched to a gene: 5. Germline values: CDR1 LNHDA, CDR2 SQIVND (reference sequence). The CDR3 runs 15 residues. CDR3 bases: TGTGCCAGTAGTATCCGGCGCGGGGGGCAAGAGACCCAGTACTTC. Encoded protein: CASSIRRGGQETQYF.

This clone was recorded only once. This chain joins TRBV9 and TRBJ2-3, with 10 bases matching TRBD2. The CDR3 sequence is 16 residues long. After removal of 3 bases from V and 8 bases from J, the junction contained 12 bases not matched to a gene. Germline loops: CDR1 SGDLS, CDR2 YYNGEE. DNA of the CDR3: TGTGCCAGCAGCGAGAGACTAGCGGGTGCACCGGGTACGCAGTATTTT. Its translation: CASSERLAGAPGTQYF.

V is TRBV5-8 and J is TRBJ2-1, with 11 bases matching TRBD2. The CDR3 contains 15 residues. Per germline, CDR1 SGHTS and CDR2 YDEGEE. The J segment lost 10 bases and the V segment lost 3 bases, leaving 9 bases of the junction unmatched. Here the CDR3 DNA reads TGTGCCAGCAGCTCGCTAGCGGGGGGCCGGAGGGAGCAGTTCTTC. It specifies CASSSLAGGRREQFF.

This rearrangement joins TRBV6-1 to TRBJ2-5; D may be TRBD1 (6 bases). V gave up 2 bases and J gave up 3 bases, with 10 bases separating them. In germline, CDR1 is MNHNS, CDR2 SASEGT. This CDR3 region has 14 residues. The CDR3 coding sequence is TGTGCCAGCAGTGAATTCAACAGGGAAGAGACCCAGTACTTC. It translates to CASSEFNREETQYF.

The chain is built from TRBV9 and TRBJ1-6; 8 bases line up with TRBD1. Per germline, CDR1 SGDLS and CDR2 YYNGEE. V trimming: 3 bases; J trimming: 8 bases; junction bases outside the gene matches: 7. The CDR3 contains 15 residues. The CDR3 sequence: CASSGSTGVHSPLHF. The CDR3 bases are TGTGCCAGCAGCGGGTCGACAGGGGTTCATTCACCCCTCCACTTT.

This clone was counted a few times. The chain is built from TRBV10-1 and TRBJ1-2; D is unclear. Germline V gene data show CDR1 as WNHNN and CDR2 as SYGVQD (reference sequence). The ends were cut back, 5 bases at V and 0 bases at J, with 7 bases in the middle. This CDR3 is built from 13 residues. As DNA, the CDR3 is TGCGCCAGCAGTCCGGGAGCTAACTATGGCTACACCTTC. As protein: CASSPGANYGYTF.